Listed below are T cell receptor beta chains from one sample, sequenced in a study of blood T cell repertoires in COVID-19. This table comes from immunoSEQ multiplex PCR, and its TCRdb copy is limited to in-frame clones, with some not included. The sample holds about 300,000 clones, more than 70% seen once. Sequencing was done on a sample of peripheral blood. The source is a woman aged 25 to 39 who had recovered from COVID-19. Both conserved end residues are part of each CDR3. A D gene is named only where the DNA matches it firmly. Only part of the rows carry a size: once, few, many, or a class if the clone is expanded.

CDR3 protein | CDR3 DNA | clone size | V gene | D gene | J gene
CASSLFKTGGGEQYF | TGTGCCAGCAGTTTGTTTAAAACGGGGGGAGGCGAGCAGTACTTC | . | TRBV27 | TRBD2 | TRBJ2-7
CASSQAYGAGGKQYF | TGTGCCAGCAGCCAAGCTTATGGTGCGGGGGGCAAGCAGTACTTC | once | TRBV14 | TRBD2 | TRBJ2-7
CASSPRGPGSGDGYTF | TGCGCCAGTTCTCCACGGGGCCCAGGGTCGGGGGATGGCTACACCTTC | . | TRBV5-1 | . | TRBJ1-2
CAWNRKGGDQPQHF | TGTGCCTGGAACAGGAAGGGGGGGGATCAGCCCCAGCATTTT | . | TRBV30 | . | TRBJ1-5
CASSSEAGSKQYF | TGTGCCAGCAGTTCCGAAGCGGGGTCTAAGCAGTATTTT | . | TRBV6-5 | TRBD2 | TRBJ2-3
CASSELTTGGADTQYF | TGTGCCAGCAGCGAGTTGACGACAGGGGGCGCAGATACGCAGTATTTT | . | TRBV7-9 | TRBD1 | TRBJ2-3
CASSFLSGDTQYF | TGTGCCAGCAGCTTCCTCTCCGGGGATACGCAGTATTTT | . | TRBV7-3 | . | TRBJ2-3
CARSLKTSGEKSTDTQYF | TGTGCCAGAAGTTTAAAGACTAGCGGGGAAAAAAGCACAGATACGCAGTATTTT | many | TRBV27 | TRBD2 | TRBJ2-3
CASTRQGVTEAFF | TGTGCCAGCACCCGACAGGGTGTGACTGAAGCTTTCTTT | . | TRBV7-6 | TRBD1 | TRBJ1-1
CASSFWQTNTEAFF | TGTGCCAGCAGCTTTTGGCAGACTAACACTGAAGCTTTCTTT | . | TRBV7-8 | . | TRBJ1-1
CASSRLYSNQPQHF | TGTGCCAGCAGTAGACTGTATAGCAATCAGCCCCAGCATTTT | . | TRBV6-5 | . | TRBJ1-5
CAGGTSRYNEQFF | TGTGCCGGCGGGACTAGCAGATACAATGAGCAGTTCTTC | few | TRBV27 | TRBD2 | TRBJ2-1
CSVRLAGNINEQFF | TGCAGCGTACGACTAGCGGGTAATATCAATGAGCAGTTCTTC | . | TRBV29-1 | TRBD2 | TRBJ2-1
CASRVGGALNIQYF | TGTGCCAGCCGAGTTGGGGGGGCCCTAAACATTCAGTACTTC | . | TRBV13 | . | TRBJ2-4
CASSQDSDEQFF | TGTGCCAGCAGCCAAGATTCTGATGAGCAGTTCTTC | few | TRBV3-1/TRBV3-2 | . | TRBJ2-1
CASSSTEYEKLFF | TGTGCCAGCAGCTCTACTGAGTACGAAAAACTGTTTTTT | . | TRBV7-2 | . | TRBJ1-4
CASSLLRGTYEQYF | TGTGCCAGCAGCTTATTAAGGGGAACCTACGAGCAGTACTTC | . | TRBV11-2 | . | TRBJ2-7
CATSRGRGVTGELFF | TGTGCCACCTCGAGGGGCAGGGGAGTCACCGGGGAGCTGTTTTTT | . | TRBV6-5 | . | TRBJ2-2
CASSQDRTEAFF | TGTGCCAGCAGCCAAGATCGGACTGAAGCTTTCTTT | . | TRBV3-1/TRBV3-2 | . | TRBJ1-1
CAIQTSGVYNEQFF | TGTGCCATCCAGACTAGCGGGGTTTACAATGAGCAGTTCTTC | . | TRBV6-5 | TRBD2 | TRBJ2-1
CASSQDQGGNQPQHF | TGCGCCAGCAGCCAAGACCAAGGGGGCAATCAGCCCCAGCATTTT | . | TRBV4-1 | . | TRBJ1-5
CASSYWRGTNQETQYF | TGTGCCAGCAGTTACTGGAGGGGTACCAACCAAGAGACCCAGTACTTC | . | TRBV6-5 | . | TRBJ2-5
CASSLGHVGTGELFF | TGTGCCAGCAGTTTAGGGCACGTTGGGACCGGGGAGCTGTTTTTT | once | TRBV27 | . | TRBJ2-2
CASSLGRETYEQYF | TGTGCCAGCAGCTTAGGTCGGGAAACCTACGAGCAGTACTTC | . | TRBV7-3 | . | TRBJ2-7
CSASSVSTSGGESTDTQYF | TGCAGTGCTAGTAGCGTCTCGACTAGCGGGGGGGAAAGCACAGATACGCAGTATTTT | . | TRBV20-1 | TRBD2 | TRBJ2-3
CASSLQGTGELFF | TGTGCCAGCAGCTTACAGGGCACCGGGGAGCTGTTTTTT | . | TRBV7-7 | . | TRBJ2-2
CASSSHLTENYGYTF | TGTGCCAGCAGCTCCCACTTGACAGAGAACTATGGCTACACCTTC | . | TRBV5-5 | . | TRBJ1-2
CASSTRTSGDTQYF | TGTGCCAGCAGCACCCGGACTAGCGGGGATACGCAGTATTTT | few | TRBV5-4 | TRBD2 | TRBJ2-3
CASSSLGSRGAETQYF | TGTGCCAGCAGCTCATTAGGTTCACGGGGGGCAGAGACCCAGTACTTC | . | TRBV7-9 | . | TRBJ2-5
CATSVTGTANTGELFF | TGTGCCACCAGCGTTACAGGTACCGCGAACACCGGGGAGCTGTTTTTT | . | TRBV24-1 | . | TRBJ2-2
CASSIRLGGLGEQFF | TGTGCCAGTAGTATCAGGCTCGGGGGGCTGGGTGAGCAGTTCTTC | . | TRBV19 | . | TRBJ2-1
CASSFWDRGSYEQYF | TGTGCCAGCAGCTTTTGGGACAGGGGCTCCTACGAGCAGTACTTC | once | TRBV5-4 | TRBD1 | TRBJ2-7
CASSRGGWFMAEAFF | TGTGCCAGTAGTAGGGGGGGCTGGTTTATGGCTGAAGCTTTCTTT | once | TRBV19 | . | TRBJ1-1
CASRLEGDQPQHF | TGCGCCAGCAGACTGGAGGGAGATCAGCCCCAGCATTTT | few | TRBV5-1 | . | TRBJ1-5
CASSFDRGRTNTGELFF | TGTGCCAGCAGTTTCGACAGGGGGCGCACGAACACCGGGGAGCTGTTTTTT | . | TRBV27 | TRBD1 | TRBJ2-2
CASRPPLGGRETQYF | TGTGCCAGCAGACCACCTCTGGGAGGGCGTGAGACCCAGTACTTC | once | TRBV28 | TRBD2 | TRBJ2-5
CASSDMGTAIYEQYF | TGTGCCAGCAGCGACATGGGGACAGCGATCTACGAGCAGTACTTC | . | TRBV2 | TRBD1 | TRBJ2-7
CASSPREVSKLTRF | TGTGCCAGCTCACCACGAGAGGTTAGCAAGCTCACTCGTTTT | . | TRBV18 | . | TRBJ1-5
CASRGGMADTQYF | TGCGCCAGCAGGGGGGGGATGGCAGATACGCAGTATTTT | . | TRBV5-1 | TRBD2 | TRBJ2-3
CASSLTRAGNTEAFF | TGCGCCAGCAGCTTGACTCGAGCGGGGAACACTGAAGCTTTCTTT | . | TRBV5-1 | . | TRBJ1-1
CASSSRGNSPLHF | TGTGCCAGCTCCAGCAGGGGTAATTCACCCCTCCACTTT | few | TRBV6-4 | . | TRBJ1-6
CASTSTEEAPLHF | TGTGCCAGCACCTCGACGGAGGAGGCACCCCTCCACTTT | once | TRBV6-5 | . | TRBJ1-6
CASSYMTGGREKLFF | TGTGCCAGCAGTTACATGACAGGGGGAAGGGAAAAACTGTTTTTT | . | TRBV6-6 | TRBD1 | TRBJ1-4
CASSWEVEQYF | TGTGCCAGCAGTTGGGAGGTGGAGCAGTACTTC | . | TRBV12-3/TRBV12-4 | . | TRBJ2-7
CASSAGTSGAETQYF | TGTGCCAGCAGTGCCGGGACTAGCGGGGCAGAGACCCAGTACTTC | . | TRBV6-4 | TRBD2 | TRBJ2-5
CASSLDSGIQPQHF | TGTGCCAGCAGCTTAGACTCAGGTATTCAGCCCCAGCATTTT | . | TRBV7-2 | . | TRBJ1-5
CAREPGQAVLEQYF | TGTGCCAGAGAACCGGGACAGGCAGTTCTCGAGCAGTACTTC | . | TRBV5-3 | TRBD1 | TRBJ2-7
CASSQAGQGQETQYF | TGTGCCAGCAGCCAAGCGGGACAGGGCCAAGAGACCCAGTACTTC | . | TRBV14 | TRBD1 | TRBJ2-5
CASSESRTRSVGGQPQHF | TGTGCCAGCAGTGAAAGCAGAACCCGGTCAGTAGGAGGTCAGCCCCAGCATTTT | . | TRBV2 | . | TRBJ1-5